The 22 T cell receptor beta chains in this list originate from one sample, sequenced in a study of prognosis after radiotherapy for stage I lung cancer. The genomic DNA TCR beta CDR3 region underwent two rounds of multiplex PCR. The authors ran first-round PCR with primers specific to each TRBV and TRBJ gene. TCRdb reprocessed the multiplex PCR reads with MiXCR, giving one entry per CDR3 protein. The profile shows around 20,000 distinct CDR3 sequences, 43% of them singletons. The sequencing used PBMCs, collected before or after stereotactic body radiation therapy (not recorded which). These receptors all come from a donor at least 50 years old with non-small cell lung cancer.

This clonotype was recorded at least ten times. The chain carries TRBV7-2 and TRBJ2-1; 9 positions agree with TRBD2. The junction had 7 bases not matched to a gene; V was cut back by 3 bases and J by 7 bases. The CDR3 consists of 15 residues. CDR1 and CDR2 from the germline V gene are SGHTA and FQGNSA. CDR3 nucleotide sequence: TGTGCCAGCAGCTTGTGGCGGGGGGGCTTGAATGAGCAGTTCTTC. Encoded protein: CASSLWRGGLNEQFF. The full variable domain, in which reference TRBV7-2 and TRBJ2-1 provide the parts outside the CDR3, is GAGVSQSPSNKVTEKGKDVELRCDPISGHTALYWYRQSLGQGLEFLIYFQGNSAPDKSGLPSDRFSAERTGGSVSTLTIQRTQQEDSAVYLCASSLWRGGLNEQFFGPGTRLTVL.

This clonotype was picked up a small number of times. The chain has TRBV3-1 and TRBJ1-2; no firm D call. Germline V gene lookup returns CDR1 LGHDT and CDR2 YNNKEL (reference sequence). This CDR3 has 14 residues. Trimming removed 7 bases from V and 5 bases from J, with 17 bases in between. The CDR3 loop reads CASTDGSFGYGYTF. The DNA of the CDR3 is TGTGCCAGCACCGACGGGAGTTTCGGATATGGCTACACCTTC. The full variable domain, with the rest looked up from reference TRBV3-1 and TRBJ1-2, is DTAVSQTPKYLVTQMGNDKSIKCEQNLGHDTMYWYKQDSKKFLKIMFSYNNKELIINETVPNRFSPKSPDKAHLNLHINSLELGDSAVYFCASTDGSFGYGYTFGSGTRLTVV.

This clonotype was recorded once. A read error is likely here: a far larger clone is one base away. This chain joins TRBV6-2 or TRBV6-3 and TRBJ2-7; 8 bases map to TRBD1. This CDR3 is built from 15 residues. With 5 bases clipped from V and 6 bases from J, the junction kept 12 bases outside the gene matches. Germline CDR1 reads MNHEY; CDR2 reads SVGEGT. The CDR3 DNA is TGTGCCAGCAGTGAAGGGGCAGGGGGCTCGGGCGAGCAGTACTTC. This gives the protein CASSEGAGGSGEQYF.

In the case of this clonotype: With a far larger clone one base away, a read error is the likely cause. The chain joins TRBV6-2 or TRBV6-3 to TRBJ2-2; D unresolved. V was pared by 0 bases and J by 3 bases, with 8 bases between. The CDR3 covers 15 residues. Germline V gene data show CDR1 as MNHEY and CDR2 as SVGEGT. The CDR3 is CASSYSRQDTGELFF. The CDR3 coding sequence is TGTGCCAGCAGTTACTCGAGACAAGACACCGGGGAGCTGTTTTTT.

This clonotype was recorded many times. This sequence joins TRBV2 and TRBJ2-3, with TRBD2 identical over 10 bases. CDR1 is SNHLY and CDR2 is FYNNEI in the germline V gene. The CDR3 runs to 12 residues. Trimming cost V 6 bases and J 11 bases; bases outside gene matches: 5. The CDR3, as DNA: TGTGCCAGCAGCCCCGGACTAGCGGAGCAGTATTTT. Translating gives CASSPGLAEQYF.

As concerns this clonotype: A far bigger clonotype differs at one base, so this is likely a read error. V is TRBV6-4 and J is TRBJ2-3; D gene unclear. Trimming removed 5 bases at V and 1 base at J, with 13 bases between. Germline values: CDR1 MRHNA, CDR2 SNTAGT. CDR3 size: 15 residues. CDR3 in DNA: TGTGCCAGCAGTACCGCTCCGGACCGCACAGATACGCAGTATTTT. This sequence encodes CASSTAPDRTDTQYF.

The chain is built from TRBV7-2 and TRBJ1-2; TRBD1 is a possible D gene (6 bases). CDR1 and CDR2 (germline): SGHTA, FQGNSA. CDR3 length equals 15 residues. V lost 5 bases, J lost 1 base, and 14 bases lay in between. The CDR3 reads CASSGRGGNNYGYTF. The DNA of the CDR3 is TGTGCCAGCAGCGGAAGAGGGGGAAATAACTATGGCTACACCTTC.

The V and J genes are TRBV6-5 and TRBJ2-3; tentatively, D is TRBD2 (7 bases). The germline V gene has CDR1 MNHEY and CDR2 SVGAGI. V was trimmed by 4 bases and J by 2 bases, leaving 22 bases between them. CDR3 length equals 18 residues. CDR3 in amino acids: CASSSNIFRGGDTDTQYF. The DNA for the CDR3 is TGTGCCAGCAGTTCAAACATCTTTAGAGGGGGGGACACAGATACGCAGTATTTT.

This clonotype was found many times. V gene TRBV20-1 combines with J gene TRBJ2-5; D assignment may be TRBD1 or TRBD2 (5 bases each). The CDR3 is made up of 13 amino acids. From germline, CDR1 is DFQATT and CDR2 SNEGSKA (reference sequence). The V end was cut by 0 bases, the J end by 7 bases, with 12 bases between. Here the CDR3 DNA reads TGCAGTGCTAGAGAAGGTCGGGACGGGACCCAGTACTTC. Protein: CSAREGRDGTQYF.

The chain combines TRBV6-8 with TRBJ1-2, with TRBD1 as a possible D gene (5 bases). Germline CDR1 and CDR2: MNHGY and SAAAGT. Trimming took off 5 bases at V and 5 bases at J, with 18 bases between the two ends. CDR3 length equals 15 residues. CDR3 DNA: TGTGCCAGCAGTGAGGCGGGACGTACGCGATATGGCTACACCTTC. This gives the protein CASSEAGRTRYGYTF.

This clonotype is a singleton in its sample. At one boundary the junction diverges from the germline segment, which might be a read error. V is TRBV20-1 and J is TRBJ2-7; TRBD1 aligns across 7 bases. Germline V CDR1 and CDR2: DFQATT, SNEGSKA (reference sequence). The CDR3 sequence is 16 residues long. CDR3 amino acids: CSARGTGVVHSYDQYF. The CDR3 region has the DNA TGCAGTGCTAGAGGGACAGGAGTGGTCCACTCCTACGATCAGTACTTC.

V and J are TRBV14 and TRBJ1-2; D remains ambiguous. The germline CDR1 and CDR2 sequences are SGHDN and FVKESK. V was trimmed by 4 bases and J by 3 bases, leaving 6 bases between them. The length of the CDR3 is 12 residues. The CDR3 here is CASSRTDYGYTF. The CDR3 coding sequence is TGTGCCAGCAGCCGCACGGACTATGGCTACACCTTC.

There are many counts of this clonotype. This chain uses TRBV5-1 with TRBJ2-7; no definite D call. Germline V lookup: CDR1 SGHRS, CDR2 YFSETQ. V lost 0 bases, J lost 2 bases, and 9 bases lay in between. CDR3 length equals 14 residues. The CDR3 spells CASSLAPPTYEQYF. The CDR3, as DNA: TGCGCCAGCAGCTTGGCTCCGCCGACCTACGAGCAGTACTTC.

This clonotype was detected a few times. The chain couples TRBV24-1 to TRBJ1-1; no clear D. This CDR3 comprises 13 residues. With 4 bases removed from V and 0 bases from J, the gap between germline ends came to 5 bases. Germline V gene lookup returns CDR1 KGHDR and CDR2 SFDVKD. CDR3 in DNA: TGTGCCACCAGTGACTCGATGAACACTGAAGCTTTCTTT. Translating it yields CATSDSMNTEAFF.

J is TRBJ2-7 and V is TRBV28; D perhaps matches TRBD2 (6 bases). V gave up 1 base and J gave up 5 bases, with 15 bases separating them. Looked up from germline, CDR1 is MDHEN and CDR2 is SYDVKM. The CDR3 has 15 residues. CDR3 in DNA: TGTGCCAGCAGTTTATTTGGTTTGGAGGGCCACGAGCAGTACTTC. Amino acid sequence: CASSLFGLEGHEQYF. Complete variable domain (other parts from reference TRBV28 and TRBJ2-7): DVKVTQSSRYLVKRTGEKVFLECVQDMDHENMFWYRQDPGLGLRLIYFSYDVKMKEKGDIPEGYSVSREKKERFSLILESASTNQTSMYLCASSLFGLEGHEQYFGPGTRLTVT.

In regard to this clonotype: One base separates it from a far larger clone, so it is likely a read error. V usage is TRBV6-8 and J usage is TRBJ2-3; D is unclear. The germline V gene encodes CDR1 MNHGY and CDR2 SAAAGT. This CDR3 region has 16 residues. V lost 6 bases and J 0 bases, leaving 16 bases between the germline ends. The CDR3 loop reads CASRPKDTSSTDTQYF. The CDR3 nucleotides read TGTGCCAGCAGGCCAAAAGACACGTCTAGCACAGATACGCAGTATTTT.

Points on this clonotype: Possible read error: a much larger clone is one base away. V is TRBV6-4 and J is TRBJ2-1, with D possibly being TRBD2 (5 bases). Trimming pared 4 bases from V and 0 bases from J, leaving 13 bases between. The CDR3 runs to 16 residues. Germline values: CDR1 MRHNA, CDR2 SNTAGT. The CDR3 coding sequence is TGTGCCAGCAGTGCAGAGCCCCGGGGCTCCTACAATGAGCAGTTCTTC. As protein: CASSAEPRGSYNEQFF.

This clonotype was recorded at least ten times. The chain uses TRBV5-1 and TRBJ1-1, with 7 bases aligning to TRBD1. There are 13 residues in the CDR3. Per the germline V gene, CDR1 is SGHRS and CDR2 is YFSETQ. Unmatched junction bases numbered 4, after V lost 2 bases and J lost 6 bases. This chain's CDR3 is CASSFGTAAEAFF. In nucleotides, the CDR3 is TGCGCCAGCAGCTTTGGGACAGCCGCTGAAGCTTTCTTT.

The count of this clonotype is one. The V and J genes are TRBV6-2 or TRBV6-3 and TRBJ2-2; D is possibly TRBD1 (6 bases). Trimming removed 6 bases from V and 6 bases from J, with 14 bases in between. Germline-derived CDR1 and CDR2 are MNHEY and SVGEGT. The CDR3 consists of 14 residues. The DNA of the CDR3 is TGTGCCAGCAGACAGGGCACCCAACCCGGGGAGCTGTTTTTT. This codes for CASRQGTQPGELFF.

The V and J genes are TRBV24-1 and TRBJ1-1; D is unclear. Germline loops: CDR1 KGHDR, CDR2 SFDVKD. The CDR3 spans 12 residues. Trimming took 1 base from V and 11 from J, leaving 10 bases between them. Here the CDR3 DNA reads TGTGCCACCAGTGATTTTGATGGGGTGGCTTTCTTT. This sequence encodes CATSDFDGVAFF.

At least ten counts were recorded for this clonotype. For the CDR3, the DNA is TGTGCCAGCAGCTTAGATGGGGGCACAGATACGCAGTATTTT. Amino acid sequence: CASSLDGGTDTQYF. The V and J genes are TRBV7-2 and TRBJ2-3; D unclear. Trimming removed 1 base from V and 1 base from J, with 6 bases in between. Germline CDR1 and CDR2: SGHTA and FQGNSA. This CDR3 region has 14 residues.

This clonotype came up a few times. A much bigger clone sits one base away, suggesting this may be a read error. The chain has TRBV7-6 and TRBJ2-3; D ambiguous. The CDR3 consists of 13 residues. Germline V lookup: CDR1 SGHVS, CDR2 FNYEAQ. The V gene lost 1 base and the J gene lost 2 bases, with 4 bases spanning the gap. The CDR3 nucleotides are TGTGCCAGCAGCTTAGGGGTCACAGATACGCAGTATTTT. Its translation: CASSLGVTDTQYF. Full variable domain (missing parts from reference TRBV7-6 and TRBJ2-3): GAGVSQSPRYKVTKRGQDVALRCDPISGHVSLYWYRQALGQGPEFLTYFNYEAQQDKSGLPNDRFSAERPEGSISTLTIQRTEQRDSAMYRCASSLGVTDTQYFGPGTRLTVL.